This TCR beta chain appears in the sequencing data of a study of graft-versus-host responses after intestinal transplantation. For the study at large: Among the recipients, all got anti-thymocyte globulin induction and then tacrolimus and steroids for approximately 3 years. The study, taken as a whole, reports: Declining HvG levels early post-transplant were linked to peak circulating GvH clone levels. Detected in recipient marrow were GvH clones, some of which were first observed in ileum or blood. High graft-versus-host to host-versus-graft T cell clonal ratios marked allografts of patients with graft-donor macrochimerism.

The method was immunoSEQ multiplex PCR; TCRdb's version includes in-frame clones alone and lacks a portion of them. The sample records approximately 89,000 clones, roughly nine tenths being singletons. A note on this clone: Antigen unknown.

Germline V gives CDR1 MNHNS, CDR2 SASEGT. The CDR3 length is 13 residues. The V and J ends lost 2 bases and 6 bases respectively, with 11 bases between them. The sequence derives from a human donor who received an intestinal transplant. This chain uses TRBV6-1 with TRBJ2-7; D may be TRBD2 (5 bases). This material consisted of unstimulated CD4+ T cells sorted from spleen or lymph node cells, taken before intestinal transplant. The CDR3 DNA is TGTGCCAGCAGTGAATCCACTAGAGTCGAGCAGTACTTC. Its protein product is CASSESTRVEQYF.